A selection of T cell receptor beta chains follows, all from one sample in a study of CD8 T cells in Susac syndrome. TCRdb called the immunoSEQ multiplex PCR reads again in MiXCR, with one record for every CDR3 protein. The table records approximately 150,000 distinct CDR3 sequences, roughly 95% of them present only once. Material for sequencing was CD4+ T cells from PBMCs. The receptors stem from a human donor with multiple sclerosis. Both conserved end residues are part of each CDR3. The order of the fields is clone size, D gene, J gene, V gene, CDR3 DNA, CDR3 protein. D genes are given only for firm matches. Size is omitted from some rows. Given values are once, few, many or a class for expanded clones.

size: .; D: .; J: TRBJ2-7; V: TRBV3-1; DNA: TGTGCCAGCAACCCCAATTCGCAAGGCTACGAGCAGTACTTC; CDR3: CASNPNSQGYEQYF
size: .; D: .; J: TRBJ1-5; V: TRBV27; DNA: TGTGCCAGCAGTTTTTGGGAGACAGGGCCCCAGCATTTT; CDR3: CASSFWETGPQHF
size: once; D: .; J: TRBJ2-7; V: TRBV7-9; DNA: TGTGCCAGCAGCTTACAGGAGATTTCCTACGAGCAGTACTTC; CDR3: CASSLQEISYEQYF
size: .; D: TRBD2; J: TRBJ2-3; V: TRBV20-1; DNA: TGCAGTGCTAGAAGACTAGCGGGAGAGGGAGATACGCAGTATTTT; CDR3: CSARRLAGEGDTQYF
size: .; D: TRBD1; J: TRBJ1-2; V: TRBV4-3; DNA: TGCGCCAGCAGCCAGGGGGACAGGGTGTCTGGCTACACCTTC; CDR3: CASSQGDRVSGYTF
size: .; D: .; J: TRBJ1-5; V: TRBV28; DNA: TGTGCCATCTCGGGGGAGACCTATCAGCCCCAGCATTTT; CDR3: CAISGETYQPQHF
size: .; D: TRBD1; J: TRBJ2-7; V: TRBV15; DNA: TGTGCCACCAGCCACAGGGGGAGGGAGCAGTACTTC; CDR3: CATSHRGREQYF
size: .; D: .; J: TRBJ2-6; V: TRBV30; DNA: TGTGCCTGGAGTTCTGGGGCCAACGTCCTGACTTTC; CDR3: CAWSSGANVLTF
size: .; D: TRBD2; J: TRBJ2-1; V: TRBV30; DNA: TGTGCCTGGAGTGTTTCTAGCGGGCCTTACAATGAGCAGTTCTTC; CDR3: CAWSVSSGPYNEQFF
size: .; D: .; J: TRBJ1-2; V: TRBV14; DNA: TGTGCCAGCAGCCAAGGATCGGCAGGAAACTATGGCTACACCTTC; CDR3: CASSQGSAGNYGYTF
size: .; D: TRBD1; J: TRBJ2-5; V: TRBV29-1; DNA: TGCAGCGTTGGCGGGACAGGGCAAGAGACCCAGTACTTC; CDR3: CSVGGTGQETQYF
size: few; D: TRBD2; J: TRBJ2-7; V: TRBV18; DNA: TGTGCCAGCTCACCACCAATTAACGGACTAGCGGGAGTAGGTGAGCAGTACTTC; CDR3: CASSPPINGLAGVGEQYF
size: .; D: .; J: TRBJ1-2; V: TRBV27; DNA: TGTGCCAGCAGTGAACAGTCTTTTGGTGGCTACACCTTC; CDR3: CASSEQSFGGYTF
size: .; D: .; J: TRBJ1-2; V: TRBV19; DNA: TGTGCCAGTAATGTGCGGGCTCCCTCCTATGGCTACACCTTC; CDR3: CASNVRAPSYGYTF
size: .; D: TRBD2; J: TRBJ2-5; V: TRBV11-3; DNA: TGTGCCAGCAGGCCGGGGGGAGGAGAGACCCAGTACTTC; CDR3: CASRPGGGETQYF
size: .; D: .; J: TRBJ2-7; V: TRBV28; DNA: TGTGCCAGCAGTTTTCAGAAGGGGCAGTACTTC; CDR3: CASSFQKGQYF
size: once; D: .; J: TRBJ2-5; V: TRBV5-1; DNA: TGCGCCAGCAGCTCGACGGGAGAGGGTGGGACCCAGTACTTC; CDR3: CASSSTGEGGTQYF
size: .; D: .; J: TRBJ2-1; V: TRBV30; DNA: TGTGCCTGGAGTTCGGGGGAACCACCCTCATTC; CDR3: CAWSSGEPPSF
size: .; D: TRBD2; J: TRBJ2-7; V: TRBV7-2; DNA: TGTGCCAGCAGCTTAGGAGCTAGCGGCTACGAGCAGTACTTC; CDR3: CASSLGASGYEQYF
size: few; D: .; J: TRBJ2-3; V: TRBV7-2; DNA: TGTGCCAGCAGCTTGGCCCCAGGGACAGATACGCAGTATTTT; CDR3: CASSLAPGTDTQYF
size: .; D: TRBD1; J: TRBJ1-1; V: TRBV5-4; DNA: TGTGCCAGCAGCTTGGACAGGGGAAACACTGAAGCTTTCTTT; CDR3: CASSLDRGNTEAFF
size: once; D: .; J: TRBJ2-2; V: TRBV7-3; DNA: TGTGCCAGCAGCCTCCCTGCGGGACTGTTAACGGGGGAGCTGTTTTTT; CDR3: CASSLPAGLLTGELFF
size: .; D: .; J: TRBJ1-2; V: TRBV28; DNA: TGTGCCAGCAGTGGGCGGTCCAGGCGCACCTTC; CDR3: CASSGRSRRTF
size: few; D: TRBD1; J: TRBJ2-3; V: TRBV6-1; DNA: TGTGCCAGCAGCCTACAGGGGGCTGGCACAGATACGCAGTATTTT; CDR3: CASSLQGAGTDTQYF
size: .; D: TRBD2; J: TRBJ2-1; V: TRBV19; DNA: TGTGCCAGTAGTATAGGCCTAGCGGGAGGTCCCAATGAGCAGTTCTTC; CDR3: CASSIGLAGGPNEQFF
size: .; D: .; J: TRBJ1-3; V: TRBV30; DNA: TGTGCGGGGGGGATCCTCTCTGGAAACACCATATATTTT; CDR3: CAGGILSGNTIYF
size: once; D: .; J: TRBJ2-7; V: TRBV5-1; DNA: TGCGCCAGCAGCCGGACAGCTTACTACGAGCAGTACTTC; CDR3: CASSRTAYYEQYF
size: .; D: TRBD1; J: TRBJ1-2; V: TRBV5-4; DNA: TGTGCCAGCAGCTTACCTCAGGGACAGGGGGACGGCTACACCTTC; CDR3: CASSLPQGQGDGYTF
size: .; D: .; J: TRBJ1-2; V: TRBV5-4; DNA: TGTGCCAGCAGCTTGGCCGGGGTTAGTACCTATGGCTACACCTTC; CDR3: CASSLAGVSTYGYTF
size: .; D: .; J: TRBJ2-6; V: TRBV27; DNA: TGTGCCAGCAGTTTTTTCTCTGGGGCCAACGTCCTGACTTTC; CDR3: CASSFFSGANVLTF
size: .; D: TRBD2; J: TRBJ2-1; V: TRBV5-1; DNA: TGCGCCAGCAGCTCGACTAGCGGGAGAGCGGGGGGCGATGAGCAGTTCTTC; CDR3: CASSSTSGRAGGDEQFF
size: .; D: .; J: TRBJ1-2; V: TRBV3-1; DNA: TGTGCCAGCAGCGGGGCCGGCGGGTTTCGTGGCTACACCTTC; CDR3: CASSGAGGFRGYTF
size: .; D: TRBD1; J: TRBJ2-5; V: TRBV20-1; DNA: TGCAGTGCTGGGACAGTCTCGACCCAGTACTTC; CDR3: CSAGTVSTQYF
size: .; D: .; J: TRBJ2-5; V: TRBV10-3; DNA: TGTGCCATCAGGGGGACCGAGGCAGAGACCCAGTACTTC; CDR3: CAIRGTEAETQYF